The T cell receptor (beta chain) under discussion was sequenced for a study of blood T cell repertoires in COVID-19. Study-level information: Sites across the United States, Italy and Spain contributed samples from acute and convalescent COVID-19. Sources were T cells, B-cell-depleted T cells, or PBMCs; the material itself was cDNA or gDNA.

The V segment lost 8 bases and the J segment 3 bases; nucleotides outside the gene matches: 8. The CDR3 has 14 residues. CDR1 is SGHTA and CDR2 is FQGNSA in the germline V gene. Per the original methods: Reference gene primers were amplified, and this amplification served to estimate nucleated cell counts. Data came from immunoSEQ multiplex PCR; TCRdb stores just in-frame clones and leaves some out. V and J calls and clone size come straight from that table; D and trimming were deduced from the DNA. This table has about 160,000 clones, roughly 90% appearing once. This clonotype was sampled from a man between 45 and 60 years old with acute or convalescent COVID-19. V usage is TRBV7-2 and J usage is TRBJ1-1; TRBD1 agrees at 8 bases. Sequencing was carried out using peripheral blood. DNA for the CDR3: TGTGCCAGCTCGCTTCAGGGGGCGGACACTGAAGCTTTCTTT. As protein: CASSLQGADTEAFF.